This entry lists 5 T cell receptor beta chains sequenced from one sample in a study of blood T cell repertoires in COVID-19. The data were produced by immunoSEQ multiplex PCR, yet TCRdb's version contains in-frame clones alone and is incomplete. The data hold over 350,000 clones, with 70% to 90% observed a single time. Sequencing was performed on PBMCs or T cells enriched from blood (not recorded which). The receptors were gathered from a woman aged 30 to 39 with acute COVID-19.

CDR3 coding DNA: TGTGCCACCAGTGAATCCGGGACAGGGGGCCGGGGTGAAAAACTGTTTTTT. Amino acid sequence: CATSESGTGGRGEKLFF. The chain couples TRBV24-1 to TRBJ1-4; 12 bases line up with TRBD1. This CDR3 region has 17 residues. The J segment lost 7 bases and the V segment lost 4 bases, leaving 9 bases of the junction unmatched. Looked up from germline, CDR1 is KGHDR and CDR2 is SFDVKD.

The chain has TRBV27 and TRBJ2-7, with TRBD1 as a possible D gene (6 bases). Germline values: CDR1 MNHEY, CDR2 SMNVEV (reference sequence). V lost 5 bases, J lost 2 bases, and 13 bases lay in between. CDR3 length equals 14 residues. CDR3 protein: CASSLTGNAYEQYF. In DNA form, the CDR3 reads TGTGCCAGCAGTCTCACAGGGAACGCCTACGAGCAGTACTTC.

The rearrangement joins TRBV5-1 to TRBJ1-2, with no clear D. Trimming removed 1 base from V and 4 bases from J, with 14 bases in between. CDR3 size: 15 residues. CDR1 SGHRS and CDR2 YFSETQ come from the germline V gene. CDR3 region: CASSLTWETTYGYTF. DNA for the CDR3: TGCGCCAGCAGCTTGACGTGGGAGACAACCTATGGCTACACCTTC.

The chain uses TRBV3-1 (or the pseudogene TRBV3-2) and TRBJ1-4; TRBD1 agrees at 12 bases. CDR1 and CDR2 from the germline V gene are LGHDT and YNNKEL (reference sequence). This CDR3 is built from 17 residues. V was pared by 4 bases and J by 3 bases, with 6 bases of the junction left unmatched. CDR3 loop: CASSPGTGGLANEKLFF. The CDR3 coding sequence is TGTGCCAGCAGCCCCGGGACAGGGGGCTTGGCTAATGAAAAACTGTTTTTT.

The chain uses TRBV4-1 and TRBJ2-7; TRBD2 might be the D (5 bases). The CDR3 sequence is 14 residues long. V was shortened by 0 bases and J by 3 bases, with 9 bases between the two germline ends. CDR1 and CDR2 (germline): MGHRA, YSYEKL. Here the CDR3 reads CASSQEDSRYEQYF. For the CDR3, the DNA is TGCGCCAGCAGCCAAGAGGACTCCCGCTACGAGCAGTACTTC.